This T cell receptor (beta chain) is drawn from a study of blood T cell repertoires in COVID-19. As for the study in general: Acute and convalescent COVID-19 samples came from the United States, Italy and Spain. T cells, B-cell-depleted T cells, or PBMCs provided the cDNA or gDNA that served as material.

Per the germline V gene, CDR1 is KGHSH and CDR2 is LQKENI. After removal of 5 bases from V and 0 bases from J, the junction contained 7 bases not matched to a gene. The CDR3 contains 16 residues. Source study methods: Amplification with reference gene primers provided the estimates of nucleated cell counts. Some clones are missing from TCRdb's copy, which holds only in-frame ones; the method was immunoSEQ multiplex PCR. That table supplies the V and J calls and clone size; D and trimming were determined from the DNA. The data contain 150,000 to 200,000 clones, over 80% of them singletons. The sequenced material came from PBMCs or T cells enriched from blood (not recorded which). The receptor was derived from an older man who had been exposed to COVID-19. The V call is TRBV18, the J call TRBJ2-1; 7 bases match TRBD1. The CDR3: CASSRAGGSSYNEQFF. The DNA for the CDR3 is TGTGCCAGCTCAAGGGCAGGGGGAAGCTCCTACAATGAGCAGTTCTTC. The full variable domain, rest sourced from reference TRBV18 and TRBJ2-1, is NAGVMQNPRHLVRRRGQEARLRCSPMKGHSHVYWYRQLPEEGLKFMVYLQKENIIDESGMPKERFSAEFPKEGPSILRIQQVVRGDSAAYFCASSRAGGSSYNEQFFGPGTRLTVL.